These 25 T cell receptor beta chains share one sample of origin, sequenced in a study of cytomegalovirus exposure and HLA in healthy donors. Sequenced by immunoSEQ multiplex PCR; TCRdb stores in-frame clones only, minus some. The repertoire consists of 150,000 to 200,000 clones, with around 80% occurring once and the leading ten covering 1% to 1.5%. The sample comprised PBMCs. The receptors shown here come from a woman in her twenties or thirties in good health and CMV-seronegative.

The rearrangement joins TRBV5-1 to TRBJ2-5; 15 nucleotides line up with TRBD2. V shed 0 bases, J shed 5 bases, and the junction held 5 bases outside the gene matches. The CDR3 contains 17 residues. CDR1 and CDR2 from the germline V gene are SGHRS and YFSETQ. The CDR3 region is CASSLGGLAGGQETQYF. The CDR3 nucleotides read TGCGCCAGCAGCTTGGGAGGACTAGCGGGGGGGCAGGAGACCCAGTACTTC.

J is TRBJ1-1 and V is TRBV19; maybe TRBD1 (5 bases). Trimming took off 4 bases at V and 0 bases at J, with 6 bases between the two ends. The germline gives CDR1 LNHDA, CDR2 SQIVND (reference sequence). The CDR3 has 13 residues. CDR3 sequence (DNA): TGTGCCAGTAGTACAGGGCTGAACACTGAAGCTTTCTTT. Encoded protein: CASSTGLNTEAFF. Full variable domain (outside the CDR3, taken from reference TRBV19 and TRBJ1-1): DGGITQSPKYLFRKEGQNVTLSCEQNLNHDAMYWYRQDPGQGLRLIYYSQIVNDFQKGDIAEGYSVSREKKESFPLTVTSAQKNPTAFYLCASSTGLNTEAFFGQGTRLTVV.

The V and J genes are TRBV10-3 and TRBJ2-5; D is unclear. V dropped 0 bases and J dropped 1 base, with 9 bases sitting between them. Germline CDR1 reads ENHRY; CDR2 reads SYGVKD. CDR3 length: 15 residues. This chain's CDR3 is CAISESKRSQETQYF. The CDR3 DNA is TGTGCCATCAGTGAGTCGAAACGGAGCCAAGAGACCCAGTACTTC.

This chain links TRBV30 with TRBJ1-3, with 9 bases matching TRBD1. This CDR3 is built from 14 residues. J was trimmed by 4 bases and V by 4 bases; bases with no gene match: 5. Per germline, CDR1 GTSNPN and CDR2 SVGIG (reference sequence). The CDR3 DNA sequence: TGTGCCTGGAATCACGGGACAGGGGGAAACACCATATATTTT. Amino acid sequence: CAWNHGTGGNTIYF.

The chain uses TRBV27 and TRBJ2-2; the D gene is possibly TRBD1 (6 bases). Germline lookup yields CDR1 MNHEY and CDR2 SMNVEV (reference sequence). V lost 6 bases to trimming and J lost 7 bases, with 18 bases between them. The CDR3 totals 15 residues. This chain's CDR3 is CASRDGGQYGGELFF. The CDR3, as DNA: TGTGCCAGCAGGGACGGAGGACAGTACGGCGGGGAGCTGTTTTTT.

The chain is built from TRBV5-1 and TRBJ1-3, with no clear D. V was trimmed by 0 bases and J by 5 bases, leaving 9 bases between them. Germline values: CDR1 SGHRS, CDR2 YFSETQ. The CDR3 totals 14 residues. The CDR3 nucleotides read TGCGCCAGCAGCTTGGTCGGGGATCGAAACACCATATATTTT. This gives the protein CASSLVGDRNTIYF.

CDR3 sequence reads: CASRGLRNNEQFF. Here the CDR3 DNA reads TGTGCCAGTCGGGGGTTAAGGAACAATGAGCAGTTCTTC. The gene calls are TRBV19 and TRBJ2-1; D is possibly TRBD2 (6 bases). V dropped 8 bases and J dropped 5 bases, with 13 bases sitting between them. CDR3 size: 13 residues. The germline V gene encodes CDR1 LNHDA and CDR2 SQIVND (reference sequence).

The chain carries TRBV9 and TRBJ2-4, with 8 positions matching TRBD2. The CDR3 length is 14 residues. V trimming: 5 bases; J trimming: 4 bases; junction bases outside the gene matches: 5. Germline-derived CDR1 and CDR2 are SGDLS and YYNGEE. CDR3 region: CASSTLAGKNIQYF. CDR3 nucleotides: TGTGCCAGCAGTACCCTAGCGGGTAAAAACATTCAGTACTTC.

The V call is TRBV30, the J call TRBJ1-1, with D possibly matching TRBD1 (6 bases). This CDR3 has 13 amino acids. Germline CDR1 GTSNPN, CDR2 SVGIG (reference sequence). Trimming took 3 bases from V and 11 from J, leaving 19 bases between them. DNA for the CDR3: TGTGCCTGGAGGCCGACAGGAGAAAGGGAGGCTTTCTTT. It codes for CAWRPTGEREAFF.

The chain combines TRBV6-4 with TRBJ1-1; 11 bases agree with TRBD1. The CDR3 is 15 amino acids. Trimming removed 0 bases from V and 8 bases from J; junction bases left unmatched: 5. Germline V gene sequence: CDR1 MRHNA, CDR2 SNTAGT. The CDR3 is CASSDSGQGGREAFF. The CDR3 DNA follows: TGTGCCAGCAGTGACTCGGGACAGGGGGGACGGGAAGCTTTCTTT.

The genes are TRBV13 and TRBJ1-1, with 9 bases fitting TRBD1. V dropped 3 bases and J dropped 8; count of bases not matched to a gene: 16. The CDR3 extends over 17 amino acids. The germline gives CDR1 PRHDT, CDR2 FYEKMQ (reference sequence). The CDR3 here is CASSLTRTGAIVAEAFF. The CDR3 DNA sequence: TGTGCCAGCAGCTTGACCCGGACAGGGGCAATCGTAGCCGAAGCTTTCTTT.

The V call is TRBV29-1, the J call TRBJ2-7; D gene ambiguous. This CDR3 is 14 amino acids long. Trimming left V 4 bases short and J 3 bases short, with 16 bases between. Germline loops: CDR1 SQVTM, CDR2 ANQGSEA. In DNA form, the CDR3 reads TGCAGCGTTGCCCACCAGAATCCCCGCTACGAGCAGTACTTC. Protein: CSVAHQNPRYEQYF.

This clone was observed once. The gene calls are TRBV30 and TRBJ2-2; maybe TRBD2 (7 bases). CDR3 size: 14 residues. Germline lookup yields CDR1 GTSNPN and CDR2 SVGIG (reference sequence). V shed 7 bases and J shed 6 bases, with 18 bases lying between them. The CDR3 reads CASLTRRGPGELFF. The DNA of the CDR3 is TGTGCCTCGTTGACCCGGCGGGGGCCCGGGGAGCTGTTTTTT.

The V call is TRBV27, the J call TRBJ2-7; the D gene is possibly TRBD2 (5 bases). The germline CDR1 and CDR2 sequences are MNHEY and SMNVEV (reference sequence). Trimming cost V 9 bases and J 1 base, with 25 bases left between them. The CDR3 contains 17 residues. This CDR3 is CARRKQKGSCGSYEQYF. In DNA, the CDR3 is TGTGCCAGAAGAAAACAGAAAGGGAGCTGTGGGTCCTACGAGCAGTACTTC.

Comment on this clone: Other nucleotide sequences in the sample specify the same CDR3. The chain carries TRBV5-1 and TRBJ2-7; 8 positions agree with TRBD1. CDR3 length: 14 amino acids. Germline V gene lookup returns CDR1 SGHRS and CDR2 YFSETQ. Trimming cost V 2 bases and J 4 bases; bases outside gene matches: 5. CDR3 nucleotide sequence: TGCGCCAGCAGCTTCGGACAGGGCTCATACGAGCAGTACTTC. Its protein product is CASSFGQGSYEQYF.

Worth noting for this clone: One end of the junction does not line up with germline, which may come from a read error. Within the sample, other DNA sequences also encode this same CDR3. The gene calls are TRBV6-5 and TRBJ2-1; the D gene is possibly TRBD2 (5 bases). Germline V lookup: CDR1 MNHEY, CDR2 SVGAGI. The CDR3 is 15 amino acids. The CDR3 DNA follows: TGTGCCAGCAGCTACTCGGGGAGCTCCTACAATGAGCAGTTCTTC. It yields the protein CASSYSGSSYNEQFF.

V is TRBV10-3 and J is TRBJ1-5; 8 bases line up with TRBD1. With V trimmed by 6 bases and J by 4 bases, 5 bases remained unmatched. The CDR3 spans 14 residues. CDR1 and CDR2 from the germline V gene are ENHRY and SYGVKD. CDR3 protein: CAISSDRGNQPQHF. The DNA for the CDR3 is TGTGCCATCAGCTCCGACAGGGGAAATCAGCCCCAGCATTTT.

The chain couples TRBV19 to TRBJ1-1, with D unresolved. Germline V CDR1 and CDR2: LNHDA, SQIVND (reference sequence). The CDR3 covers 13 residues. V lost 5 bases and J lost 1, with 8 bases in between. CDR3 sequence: CASSPAGNTEAFF. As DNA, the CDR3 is TGTGCCAGTAGTCCAGCAGGGAACACTGAAGCTTTCTTT.

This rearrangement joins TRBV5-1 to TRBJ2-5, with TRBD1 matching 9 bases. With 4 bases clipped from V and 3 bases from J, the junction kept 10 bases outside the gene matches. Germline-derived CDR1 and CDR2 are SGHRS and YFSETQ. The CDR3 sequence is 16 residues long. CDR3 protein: CASSLSPGTGKETQYF. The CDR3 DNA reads TGCGCCAGCAGCCTCTCCCCCGGGACAGGGAAAGAGACCCAGTACTTC. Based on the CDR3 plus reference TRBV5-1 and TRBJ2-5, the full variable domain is KAGVTQTPRYLIKTRGQQVTLSCSPISGHRSVSWYQQTPGQGLQFLFEYFSETQRNKGNFPGRFSGRQFSNSRSEMNVSTLELGDSALYLCASSLSPGTGKETQYFGPGTRLLVL.

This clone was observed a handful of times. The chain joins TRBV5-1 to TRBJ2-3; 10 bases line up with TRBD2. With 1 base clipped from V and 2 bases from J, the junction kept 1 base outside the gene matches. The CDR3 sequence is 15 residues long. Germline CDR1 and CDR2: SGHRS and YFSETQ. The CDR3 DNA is TGCGCCAGCAGCTTGAGCGGGAGGGTCACAGATACGCAGTATTTT. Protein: CASSLSGRVTDTQYF. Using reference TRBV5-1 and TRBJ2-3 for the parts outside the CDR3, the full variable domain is KAGVTQTPRYLIKTRGQQVTLSCSPISGHRSVSWYQQTPGQGLQFLFEYFSETQRNKGNFPGRFSGRQFSNSRSEMNVSTLELGDSALYLCASSLSGRVTDTQYFGPGTRLTVL.

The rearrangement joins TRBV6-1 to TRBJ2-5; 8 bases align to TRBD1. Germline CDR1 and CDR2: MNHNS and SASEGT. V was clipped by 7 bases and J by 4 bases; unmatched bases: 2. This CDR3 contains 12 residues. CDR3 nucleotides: TGTGCCAGCATCGACAGGGGAGAGACCCAGTACTTC. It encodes CASIDRGETQYF.

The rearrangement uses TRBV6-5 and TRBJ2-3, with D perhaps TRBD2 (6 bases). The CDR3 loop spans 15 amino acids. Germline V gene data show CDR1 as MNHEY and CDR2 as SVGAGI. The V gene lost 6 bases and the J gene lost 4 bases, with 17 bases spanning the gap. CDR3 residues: CASSPPGLPPDTQYF. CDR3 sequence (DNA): TGTGCCAGCAGCCCGCCGGGACTCCCCCCAGATACGCAGTATTTT.

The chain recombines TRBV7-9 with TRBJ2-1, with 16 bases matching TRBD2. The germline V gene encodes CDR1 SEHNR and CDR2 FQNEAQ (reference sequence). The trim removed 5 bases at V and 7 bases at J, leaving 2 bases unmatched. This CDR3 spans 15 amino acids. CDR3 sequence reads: CASSEGLAGGNEQFF. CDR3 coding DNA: TGTGCCAGCAGCGAGGGACTAGCGGGAGGGAATGAGCAGTTCTTC.

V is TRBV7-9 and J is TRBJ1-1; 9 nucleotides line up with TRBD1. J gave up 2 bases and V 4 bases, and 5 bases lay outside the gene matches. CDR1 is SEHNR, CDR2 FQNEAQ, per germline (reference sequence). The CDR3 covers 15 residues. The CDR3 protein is CASSYGQGFNTEAFF. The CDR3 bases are TGTGCCAGCAGCTACGGACAGGGGTTTAACACTGAAGCTTTCTTT.

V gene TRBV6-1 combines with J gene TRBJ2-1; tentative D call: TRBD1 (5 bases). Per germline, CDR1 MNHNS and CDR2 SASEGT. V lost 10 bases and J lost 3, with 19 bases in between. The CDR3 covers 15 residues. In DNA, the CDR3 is TGTGCCACCCTCGCAGGGTCGCAGCGCTACAATGAGCAGTTCTTC. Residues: CATLAGSQRYNEQFF.